This is a list of T cell receptor beta chains from one sample in a study of blood T cell repertoires in COVID-19. Method: immunoSEQ multiplex PCR; TCRdb's copy keeps in-frame clones and lacks some. The sample shows approximately 40,000 clones, approximately 87% of them seen only once. Sequencing was carried out using peripheral blood. These receptors were obtained from a man aged 35 to 55 with COVID-19, enrolled during active disease. CDR3s include the opening cysteine and the closing phenylalanine or tryptophan. A D gene is named only where the DNA matches it firmly. Size values are once, few and many counts, or a class for expanded clones, and some rows have none.

v_call	d_call	j_call	clone_size	cdr3_aa	cdr3_nt
TRBV28	TRBD2	TRBJ2-7	-	CASTPGLAGGMYEQYF	TGTGCCAGCACCCCGGGACTAGCGGGAGGGATGTACGAGCAGTACTTC
TRBV10-1	TRBD2	TRBJ2-1	-	CATKPGLASNEQFF	TGCGCGACAAAACCAGGACTAGCGAGCAATGAGCAGTTCTTC
TRBV27	-	TRBJ1-6	-	CASRRTAKNSPLHF	TGTGCCAGCAGAAGGACAGCGAAAAATTCACCCCTCCACTTT
TRBV30	TRBD2	TRBJ2-2	few	CAWSLGLAGNTGELFF	TGTGCCTGGAGCCTCGGACTAGCGGGCAACACCGGGGAGCTGTTTTTT
TRBV28	TRBD2	TRBJ2-1	-	CASRSLGLAGRNEQFF	TGTGCCAGCAGATCCCTTGGACTAGCGGGTCGCAATGAGCAGTTCTTC
TRBV5-6	TRBD1	TRBJ1-2	-	CASSLQGIGYGYTF	TGTGCCAGCAGCTTACAGGGGATTGGCTATGGCTACACCTTC
TRBV4-2	-	TRBJ1-2	-	CASSQDGNQVYGYTF	TGTGCCAGCAGCCAAGACGGAAATCAGGTCTATGGCTACACCTTC
TRBV7-3	-	TRBJ1-3	-	CASSEQGDPGNTIYF	TGTGCCAGCAGCGAACAGGGCGACCCTGGAAACACCATATATTTT
TRBV30	TRBD1	TRBJ1-3	-	CAWSLTSPGQGNTIYF	TGTGCCTGGAGTTTGACTTCACCGGGACAGGGAAACACCATATATTTT
TRBV30	TRBD2	TRBJ2-2	-	CAWASGRNTGELFF	TGTGCCTGGGCTAGCGGGAGAAACACCGGGGAGCTGTTTTTT
TRBV28	TRBD1	TRBJ1-3	-	CASSPDREGNTIYF	TGTGCCAGCAGTCCCGACAGGGAAGGAAACACCATATATTTT
TRBV5-6	-	TRBJ1-4	few	CASSWQGPNEKLFF	TGTGCCAGCAGTTGGCAGGGTCCTAATGAAAAACTGTTTTTT
TRBV9	TRBD2	TRBJ2-1	-	CASSVAGGPGEQFF	TGTGCCAGCAGCGTAGCGGGAGGGCCCGGTGAGCAGTTCTTC
TRBV2	-	TRBJ2-5	-	CASAEVAETQYF	TGTGCCAGCGCGGAGGTGGCAGAGACCCAGTACTTC
TRBV3-1/TRBV3-2	TRBD2	TRBJ2-1	-	CASSQYLAGASGEQFF	TGTGCCAGCAGCCAGTATCTAGCGGGGGCGTCAGGGGAGCAGTTCTTC
TRBV6-6	-	TRBJ2-1	-	CASSSVHNEQFF	TGTGCCAGCTCTAGCGTCCACAATGAGCAGTTCTTC
TRBV30	-	TRBJ1-2	-	CAWSEGGRDGYTF	TGTGCCTGGAGCGAAGGGGGACGAGATGGCTACACCTTC
TRBV18	-	TRBJ1-3	-	CASSPEVADSNTIYF	TGTGCCAGCTCACCCGAAGTCGCGGACTCCAACACCATATATTTT
TRBV5-8	-	TRBJ2-3	once	CASSLAYGGDTQYF	TGTGCCAGCAGCTTGGCCTACGGAGGAGATACGCAGTATTTT
TRBV29-1	TRBD1	TRBJ2-7	-	CSVGLGTGGSEQYF	TGCAGCGTTGGGTTGGGAACAGGGGGTAGCGAGCAGTACTTC
TRBV19	-	TRBJ2-7	-	CASSPSQGGPSEQYF	TGTGCCAGTAGCCCATCTCAGGGTGGCCCAAGCGAGCAGTACTTC
TRBV2	TRBD1	TRBJ2-5	-	CASYPQGDETQYF	TGTGCCAGTTACCCTCAGGGGGACGAGACCCAGTACTTC
TRBV5-6	TRBD2	TRBJ2-1	-	CASSSIAGGSYNEQFF	TGTGCCAGCAGCTCTATAGCGGGGGGTTCCTACAATGAGCAGTTCTTC
TRBV13	-	TRBJ2-7	-	CASSLRVAAYEQYF	TGTGCCAGCAGCCTCCGGGTAGCGGCCTACGAGCAGTACTTC
TRBV18	TRBD1	TRBJ2-3	few	CASSRGQGTDTQYF	TGTGCCAGCTCACGCGGACAGGGCACAGATACGCAGTATTTT
TRBV18	TRBD1	TRBJ1-1	-	CASSSTGDTEAFF	TGTGCCAGCTCATCGACAGGGGACACTGAAGCTTTCTTT
TRBV3-1/TRBV3-2	TRBD1	TRBJ2-7	-	CASSQADDRGPIRQYF	TGTGCCAGCAGCCAAGCTGACGACAGGGGGCCCATACGGCAGTACTTC
TRBV6-6	TRBD1	TRBJ1-1	-	CASSTSSGQGREAFF	TGTGCCAGCAGTACATCGTCGGGACAGGGCCGTGAAGCTTTCTTT
TRBV6-1	TRBD2	TRBJ2-1	-	CASREGGLANNEQFF	TGTGCCAGCAGGGAAGGCGGACTAGCTAACAATGAGCAGTTCTTC